This T cell receptor beta chain was sequenced for a study of blood T cells in healthy people across ages. Study-level findings and limits: No one knew whether donors had CMV, which possibly confounded expanded clonotype changes.

V trimming: 8 bases; J trimming: 2 bases; junction bases outside the gene matches: 5. This CDR3 comprises 13 residues. CDR1 is ENHRY, CDR2 SYGVKD, per germline. Together with a sample-barcoded 5' primer, a J-beta primer mix was included in a second PCR lasting about 7 to 11 cycles. Each cDNA molecule, via a template-switch adaptor with 12 random nucleotides, was tagged. Every sample gave at least 2.5 million paired-end reads containing CDR3. TCRdb re-analysed the 5' RACE reads in MiXCR, keeping a single row per CDR3 protein. The data show around 800,000 distinct CDR3 sequences, less than 80% seen once. Notes on this clonotype: Its antigen remains unidentified.

The sequence was collected from a man aged 25 to 40 in good health. The gene calls are TRBV10-3 and TRBJ2-7, with TRBD2 matching 8 bases. The sequencing input was blood. CDR3 sequence (DNA): TGTGCCATCTCCGCGGGGGGTACCTACGAGCAGTACTTC. Residues: CAISAGGTYEQYF.